One and the same sample provided the 11 T cell receptor beta chains below, sequenced in a study of blood T cell repertoires in COVID-19. Clones were sequenced by immunoSEQ multiplex PCR, and TCRdb holds only the in-frame ones, with some missing. The repertoire has more than 140,000 clones, just over 85% of them found once; the top ten carry 1.5%. Sequencing was performed on peripheral blood. Source of these receptors: a woman aged 60-75 years with acute or convalescent COVID-19.

This chain uses TRBV3-1 (or the pseudogene TRBV3-2) with TRBJ1-2, with a tentative D call TRBD1 (5 bases). The CDR3 is 16 residues long. Trimming shortened V by 0 bases and J by 7 bases, and 18 bases separated the two germline ends. CDR1 is LGHDT, CDR2 YNNKEL, per germline (reference sequence). The DNA of the CDR3 is TGTGCCAGCAGCCAAGACTCCCGGGGGGAGAGAGGTGGCTACACCTTC. It encodes CASSQDSRGERGGYTF.

The chain couples TRBV28 to TRBJ1-4; D not certain. V lost 2 bases to trimming and J lost 8 bases, with 9 bases between them. CDR3 length: 13 residues. The germline V gene has CDR1 MDHEN and CDR2 SYDVKM. CDR3: CASSLDGGEKLFF. Here the CDR3 DNA reads TGTGCCAGCAGTTTAGACGGAGGAGAAAAACTGTTTTTT.

The chain is built from TRBV7-2 and TRBJ1-2; D might be TRBD1 (5 bases). CDR3 length: 14 amino acids. V lost 4 bases and J 9 bases, leaving 18 bases between the germline ends. The germline V gene encodes CDR1 SGHTA and CDR2 FQGNSA. CDR3 sequence (DNA): TGTGCCAGCAGCTCGGACACGGGGACTCGGAGCTACACCTTC. This translates into CASSSDTGTRSYTF.

The chain links TRBV7-8 to TRBJ2-2, with a possible D match to TRBD1 (6 bases). CDR3 size: 17 residues. CDR1 is SGHVS, CDR2 FQNEAQ, per germline. V was clipped by 4 bases and J by 2 bases, with 17 bases between them. CDR3 sequence: CASSSLGQGGNTGELFF. In DNA form, the CDR3 reads TGTGCCAGCAGCTCCTTAGGCCAAGGGGGTAACACCGGGGAGCTGTTTTTT.

The chain uses TRBV7-2 and TRBJ1-5; 7 bases fit TRBD1. The CDR3 sequence is 14 residues long. Germline V gives CDR1 SGHTA, CDR2 FQGNSA. The ends lost 4 bases at V and 7 bases at J; junction bases unmatched: 7. CDR3 region: CASSSGQAGQPQHF. CDR3 nucleotide sequence: TGTGCCAGCAGCTCTGGACAGGCGGGACAGCCCCAGCATTTT.

V gene TRBV18 combines with J gene TRBJ1-2; 7 bases align to TRBD1. The germline CDR1 and CDR2 sequences are KGHSH and LQKENI. This CDR3 has 13 amino acids. V dropped 4 bases and J dropped 7; count of bases not matched to a gene: 6. CDR3 loop: CASSLDRDSGYTF. DNA for the CDR3: TGTGCCAGCTCACTCGACAGGGATTCTGGCTACACCTTC.

The V and J genes are TRBV4-1 and TRBJ1-2, with 8 positions matching TRBD1. The CDR3 has 17 residues. V was pared by 3 bases and J by 6 bases, with 15 bases of the junction left unmatched. Germline assignment: CDR1 MGHRA and CDR2 YSYEKL. The CDR3 coding sequence is TGCGCCAGCAGCCACCCCCTTCGGACAGGGCAGAGTGATGGCTACACCTTC. It specifies CASSHPLRTGQSDGYTF.

The V gene is TRBV27, the J gene TRBJ1-5; weak D call: TRBD1 (5 bases). The V end was cut by 2 bases, the J end by 4 bases, with 12 bases between. Per the germline V gene, CDR1 is MNHEY and CDR2 is SMNVEV (reference sequence). This CDR3 is built from 15 residues. CDR3 in DNA: TGTGCCAGCAGTTTAGGGGCAGGAATGAATCAGCCCCAGCATTTT. Encoded protein: CASSLGAGMNQPQHF.

This clone was detected only once. The chain recombines TRBV11-2 with TRBJ2-3, with D perhaps TRBD1 (5 bases). CDR1 SGHAT and CDR2 FQNNGV come from the germline V gene. The CDR3 is 15 amino acids. V was cut by 2 bases and J by 6 bases, with 15 bases left in between. The CDR3 protein is CASSLFLRTSDTQYF. Written as DNA, the CDR3 is TGTGCCAGCAGCTTATTTCTAAGGACATCGGATACGCAGTATTTT.

This clone showed up just once. The rearrangement joins TRBV9 to TRBJ2-2; maybe TRBD1 (6 bases). The germline CDR1 and CDR2 sequences are SGDLS and YYNGEE. Trimming pared 0 bases from V and 1 base from J, leaving 7 bases between. This CDR3 comprises 15 residues. For the CDR3, the DNA is TGTGCCAGCAGCGTAGTACAGGGGAACACCGGGGAGCTGTTTTTT. This gives the protein CASSVVQGNTGELFF. Looking up the rest from reference TRBV9 and TRBJ2-2 gives the full variable domain: DSGVTQTPKHLITATGQRVTLRCSPRSGDLSVYWYQQSLDQGLQFLIQYYNGEERAKGNILERFSAQQFPDLHSELNLSSLELGDSALYFCASSVVQGNTGELFFGEGSRLTVL.

The chain links TRBV6-5 to TRBJ1-3; TRBD1 might be the D (5 bases). From germline, CDR1 is MNHEY and CDR2 SVGAGI. V lost 6 bases, J lost 0 bases, and 9 bases lay in between. CDR3 length equals 14 residues. The CDR3 loop reads CASRGGPSGNTIYF. The CDR3 DNA is TGTGCCAGCAGGGGGGGACCCTCTGGAAACACCATATATTTT.